This entry describes one T cell receptor (beta chain). Its recognized antigen is unknown. A much bigger clone sits one base away, suggesting this may be a read error. TCR beta CDR3 regions were amplified from RNA transcripts. The first round of RT-PCR for the TCR CDR3 was performed with the HTBI primer set and the Qiagen OneStep RT-PCR kit. Libraries were constructed in a second round of multiplex PCR, after which size selection and purification were performed. Libraries were sequenced paired-end with 100 bp reads on an Illumina HiSeq2000. Turning to the authors' computational methods: SOAPnuke was used to process the raw data, with reads discarded if the reads contained adapters or uncalled bases, had a mean Phred below 15, or lacked an exact constant-primer or identifier match. High-quality paired reads were merged with COPE v1.2.5, and unique nucleotide sequences were defined as clonotypes. MiTCR v1.1 was used to align clonotypes to the IMGT TRBV, TRBD and TRBJ reference segments. Analysis was restricted to V-J combinations with a frequency above 0.0001, which covered roughly 99% of repertoires. The TCS score was defined as F50 (clonal expansion) divided by E x V (chaos), with BLOSUM62-based TCRdist calculated between CDR3 peptides within each V-J. Welch's t-statistics and random forest reduced approximately 520 V-J features to roughly 13, which were used in a naive Bayes classifier (R e1071). TCRdb reanalyzed the raw reads on its own, using fastp at Q25 for trimming and MiXCR for clone calling, and kept in-frame beta chains. Every CDR3 protein is listed once, alongside the most common genes and DNA of its rows. TCRdb's processing, not the authors' own work, is the source of the V and J calls. A total of about 510,000 distinct CDR3 sequences appear in this sample, 13% to 15% of them only once. In total, the top ten clones hold around 14% of the sample.

Graves' hyperthyroidism was defined as stable when no progression to ophthalmopathy occurred over 18 months of follow-up. Hyperthyroidism patients were newly diagnosed, had a disease duration of under 2 months, and were aged 18 to 65 years. Exclusion was applied to patients with uncontrolled infections, other autoimmune diseases, pregnancy or lactation. Diagnoses were established on the basis of clinical symptoms, serum thyroxine and TRAb, thyroid ultrasound, and orbital computed tomography. PBMCs were separated from approximately 10 ml of fresh peripheral blood using Ficoll-Paque density gradient centrifugation. Total RNA was extracted using Trizol reagent, and RNA quality was assessed on an Agilent 2100 Bioanalyzer. This sample stems from a study of T cells in Graves' hyperthyroidism and ophthalmopathy (dated by TCRdb to between 2019 and 2020). Some background on the complete study: Peripheral blood samples were taken at initial diagnosis, before any treatment was given. For training and testing, the 100 or so patients in the discovery cohort were randomly divided in a 7:3 ratio. TCR Vbeta CDR3 sequencing of 120 to 150 peripheral blood samples (43 ophthalmopathy, about 80 hyperthyroidism and approximately 17 progressor patients) is reported in the paper. In about 6 Graves' hyperthyroidism patients, the study also compared T-cell repertoires from thyroid tissue with T-cell repertoires from blood. To identify TCR V-J signatures that set the groups apart, the researchers used a discovery cohort of 90 to 100 patients, made up of about 44 with Graves' ophthalmopathy and 55 to 65 with stable Graves' hyperthyroidism. Following sampling, methimazole starting at 30 mg daily was given to hyperthyroidism patients, and high-dose intravenous methylprednisolone was given to ophthalmopathy patients. Prospective prediction of ophthalmopathy was tested in an independent validation cohort consisting of about 20 hyperthyroidism patients and some 17 patients who later progressed to ophthalmopathy.

What the study reported, not specific to this receptor: During validation, the model predicted progression to ophthalmopathy a median of approximately six months ahead of onset, with approximately 70% sensitivity and 72% to 80% specificity. Most expanded thyroid clonotypes (frequency above 0.001) were also detected in blood, a finding suggesting that blood repertoires may reflect thyroid immune responses. In cross-validation, a model built on a 13 V-J signature told ophthalmopathy apart from stable hyperthyroidism with about 90% sensitivity and around 84% specificity, and in testing the same model reached 80%/75%. Sample size was not statistically predetermined, and blinding of investigators to group allocation was not performed.

The receptor was isolated from a woman in her forties with Graves' hyperthyroidism. Sequencing was done on a sample of blood.

The CDR3 region reads CASSEQVHRYNEQFF. The bases are TGTGCCAGCAGTGAGCAGGTTCACCGCTACAATGAGCAGTTCTTC. The chain joins TRBV6-1 to TRBJ2-1; no confident D gene assignment can be made. Cut back by 3 bases and 3 bases, the V and J ends lie 12 bases apart. CDR1 and CDR2 were assigned from the germline V gene as MNHNS and SASEGT. From the cysteine through the phenylalanine, the CDR3 covers 15 amino acids. Only the CDR3 portion is preserved as DNA: 45 bases, with reading frame beginning at the first base.